This T cell receptor (beta chain) was captured in a study of cytomegalovirus exposure and HLA in healthy donors. The wider study: Ancestry clustering placed around four fifths of roughly 400 genotyped donors in the Caucasian-associated cluster.

Study results and caveats: Earlier analysis found most TCR beta V segments productive about 87% or about 30% of the time. Analyzed later, most CMV-associated TCR beta chains appeared HLA-restricted.

Trimming at V came to 3 bases and at J to 7 bases, leaving 5 bases not matched to a gene. CDR3 length: 14 amino acids. Germline V lookup: CDR1 SGHTA, CDR2 FQGTGA. The PCR ran on 60 Vbeta and 13 Jbeta primers. Authors' analysis steps: A later analysis counted 65 million to 95 million unique TCR beta chains, some 12 million shared. The protocol was immunoSEQ multiplex PCR, while the TCRdb copy is restricted to in-frame clones and leaves out a portion. That table gives V, J and clone size, and the DNA gave D and trimming. The table has roughly 100,000 clones, about 83% seen once. In this sample, this clone turned up once. What it binds is unknown.

V and J are TRBV7-3 and TRBJ2-1; TRBD2 aligns across 8 bases. Sequenced input: PBMCs. The sequence was obtained from a man younger than 35 in good health and CMV-seronegative. The CDR3 DNA is TGTGCCAGCAGCTTTGGACTAGCCGGGAATGAGCAGTTCTTC. Amino acid sequence: CASSFGLAGNEQFF.